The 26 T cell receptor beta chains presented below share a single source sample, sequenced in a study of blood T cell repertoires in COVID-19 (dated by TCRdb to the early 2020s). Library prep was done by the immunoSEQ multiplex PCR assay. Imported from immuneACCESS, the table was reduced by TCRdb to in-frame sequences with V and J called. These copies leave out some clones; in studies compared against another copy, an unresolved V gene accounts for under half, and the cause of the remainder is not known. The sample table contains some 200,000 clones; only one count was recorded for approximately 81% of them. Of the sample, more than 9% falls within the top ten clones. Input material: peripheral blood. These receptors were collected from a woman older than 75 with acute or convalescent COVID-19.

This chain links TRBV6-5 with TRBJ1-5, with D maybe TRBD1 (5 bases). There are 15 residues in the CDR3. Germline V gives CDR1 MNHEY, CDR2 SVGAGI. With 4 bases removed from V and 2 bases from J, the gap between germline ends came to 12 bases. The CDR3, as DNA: TGTGCCAGCAGTTCCGACAGAAGAGGCAATCAGCCCCAGCATTTT. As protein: CASSSDRRGNQPQHF.

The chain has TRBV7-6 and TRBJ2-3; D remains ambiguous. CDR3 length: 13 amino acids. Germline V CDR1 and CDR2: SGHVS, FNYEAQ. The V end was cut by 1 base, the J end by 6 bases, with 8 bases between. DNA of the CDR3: TGTGCCAGCAGCTTAGTTCCCGCGGATACGCAGTATTTT. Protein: CASSLVPADTQYF. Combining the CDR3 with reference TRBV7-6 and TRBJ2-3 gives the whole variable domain GAGVSQSPRYKVTKRGQDVALRCDPISGHVSLYWYRQALGQGPEFLTYFNYEAQQDKSGLPNDRFSAERPEGSISTLTIQRTEQRDSAMYRCASSLVPADTQYFGPGTRLTVL.

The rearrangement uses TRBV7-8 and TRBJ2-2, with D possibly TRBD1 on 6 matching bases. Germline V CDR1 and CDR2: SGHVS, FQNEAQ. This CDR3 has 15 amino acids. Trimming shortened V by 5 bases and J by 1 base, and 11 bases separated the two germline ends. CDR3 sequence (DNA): TGTGCCAGCAGCATTGGGACAAGGAACACCGGGGAGCTGTTTTTT. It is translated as CASSIGTRNTGELFF.

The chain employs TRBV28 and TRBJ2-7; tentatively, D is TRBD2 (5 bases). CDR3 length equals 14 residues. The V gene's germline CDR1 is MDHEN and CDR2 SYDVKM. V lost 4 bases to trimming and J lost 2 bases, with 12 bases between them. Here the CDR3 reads CASSSPSGPYEQYF. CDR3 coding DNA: TGTGCCAGCAGTTCCCCCAGCGGTCCCTACGAGCAGTACTTC.

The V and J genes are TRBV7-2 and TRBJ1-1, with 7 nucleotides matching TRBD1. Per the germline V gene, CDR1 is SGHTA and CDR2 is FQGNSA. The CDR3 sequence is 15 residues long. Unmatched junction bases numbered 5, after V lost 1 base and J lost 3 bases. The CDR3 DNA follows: TGTGCCAGCAGCTTAGGCACAGGGGATTACACTGAAGCTTTCTTT. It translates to CASSLGTGDYTEAFF.

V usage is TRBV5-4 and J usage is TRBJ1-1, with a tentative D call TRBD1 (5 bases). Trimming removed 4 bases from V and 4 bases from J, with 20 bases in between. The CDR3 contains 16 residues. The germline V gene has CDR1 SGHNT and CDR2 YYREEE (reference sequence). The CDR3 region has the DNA TGTGCCAGCAGCCCACCAACTACCGGGGGTACCACTGAAGCTTTCTTT. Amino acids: CASSPPTTGGTTEAFF.

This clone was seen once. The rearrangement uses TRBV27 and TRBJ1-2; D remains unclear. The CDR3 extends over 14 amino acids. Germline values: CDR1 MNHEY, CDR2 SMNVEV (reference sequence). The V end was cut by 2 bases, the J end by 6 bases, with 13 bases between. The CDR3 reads CASSLMGSVHGYTF. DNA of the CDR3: TGTGCCAGCAGTTTAATGGGGAGCGTACATGGCTACACCTTC.

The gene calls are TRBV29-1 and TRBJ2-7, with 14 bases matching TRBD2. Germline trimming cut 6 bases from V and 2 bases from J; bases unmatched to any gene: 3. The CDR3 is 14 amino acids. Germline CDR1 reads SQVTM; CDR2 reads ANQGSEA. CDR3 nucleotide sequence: TGCAGCGTGATGGGACTAGCGGGGGCCTACGAGCAGTACTTC. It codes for CSVMGLAGAYEQYF.

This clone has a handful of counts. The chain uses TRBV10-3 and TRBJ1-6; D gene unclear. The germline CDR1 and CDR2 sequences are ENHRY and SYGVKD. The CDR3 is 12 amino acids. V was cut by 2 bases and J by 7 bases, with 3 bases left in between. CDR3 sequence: CAISEPNSPLHF. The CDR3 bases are TGTGCCATCAGTGAGCCGAATTCACCCCTCCACTTT.

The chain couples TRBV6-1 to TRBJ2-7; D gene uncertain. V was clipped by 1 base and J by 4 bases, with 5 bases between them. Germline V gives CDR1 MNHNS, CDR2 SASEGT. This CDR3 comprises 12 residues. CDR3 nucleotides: TGTGCCAGCAGTGAAGTCGGTTACGAGCAGTACTTC. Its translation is CASSEVGYEQYF.

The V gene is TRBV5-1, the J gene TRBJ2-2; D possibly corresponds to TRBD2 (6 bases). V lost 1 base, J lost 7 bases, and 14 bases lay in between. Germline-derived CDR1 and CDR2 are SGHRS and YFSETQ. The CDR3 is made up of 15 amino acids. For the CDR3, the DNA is TGCGCCAGCAGCTTGTTCCGGGAGCATGGCGGGGAGCTGTTTTTT. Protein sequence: CASSLFREHGGELFF.

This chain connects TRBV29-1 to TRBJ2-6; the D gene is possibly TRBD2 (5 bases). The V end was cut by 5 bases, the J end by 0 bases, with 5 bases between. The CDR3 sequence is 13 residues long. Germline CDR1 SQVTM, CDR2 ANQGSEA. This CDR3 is CSVRDSGANVLTF. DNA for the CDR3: TGCAGCGTTCGGGACTCTGGGGCCAACGTCCTGACTTTC.

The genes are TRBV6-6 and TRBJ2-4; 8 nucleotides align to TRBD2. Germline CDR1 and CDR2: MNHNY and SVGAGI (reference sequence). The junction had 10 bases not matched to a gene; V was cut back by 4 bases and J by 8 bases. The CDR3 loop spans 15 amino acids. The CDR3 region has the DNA TGTGCCAGCAGTTCCCTGACTAGCGTCGAGGACATTCAGTACTTC. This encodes CASSSLTSVEDIQYF.

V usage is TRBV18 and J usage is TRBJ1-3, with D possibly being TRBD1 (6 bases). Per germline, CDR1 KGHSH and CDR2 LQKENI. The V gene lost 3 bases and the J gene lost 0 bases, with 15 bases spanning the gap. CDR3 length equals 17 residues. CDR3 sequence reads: CASSPQDSYLSGNTIYF. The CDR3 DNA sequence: TGTGCCAGCTCACCCCAGGACAGCTACCTCTCTGGAAACACCATATATTTT.

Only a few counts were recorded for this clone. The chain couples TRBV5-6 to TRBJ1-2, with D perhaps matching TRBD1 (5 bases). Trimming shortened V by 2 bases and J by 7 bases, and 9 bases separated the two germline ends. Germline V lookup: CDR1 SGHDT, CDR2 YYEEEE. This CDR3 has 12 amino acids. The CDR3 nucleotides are TGTGCCAGCAGCTTTGGGACTTCTGGCTACACCTTC. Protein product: CASSFGTSGYTF. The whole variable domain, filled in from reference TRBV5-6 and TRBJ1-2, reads DAGVTQSPTHLIKTRGQQVTLRCSPKSGHDTVSWYQQALGQGPQFIFQYYEEEERQRGNFPDRFSGHQFPNYSSELNVNALLLGDSALYLCASSFGTSGYTFGSGTRLTVV.

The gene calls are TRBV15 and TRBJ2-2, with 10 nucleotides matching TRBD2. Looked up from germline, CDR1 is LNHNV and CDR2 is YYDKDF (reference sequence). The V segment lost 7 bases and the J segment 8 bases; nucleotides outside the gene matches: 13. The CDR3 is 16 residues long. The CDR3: CATKGLAATQSGELFF. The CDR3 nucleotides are TGTGCCACCAAAGGACTAGCGGCCACTCAATCAGGGGAGCTGTTTTTT. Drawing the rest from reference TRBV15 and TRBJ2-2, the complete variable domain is DAMVIQNPRYQVTQFGKPVTLSCSQTLNHNVMYWYQQKSSQAPKLLFHYYDKDFNNEADTPDNFQSRRPNTSFCFLDIRSPGLGDTAMYLCATKGLAATQSGELFFGEGSRLTVL.

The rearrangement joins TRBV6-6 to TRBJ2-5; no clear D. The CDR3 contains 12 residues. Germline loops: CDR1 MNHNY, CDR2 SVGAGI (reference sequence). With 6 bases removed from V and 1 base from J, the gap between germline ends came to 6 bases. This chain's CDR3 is CASRPGQETQYF. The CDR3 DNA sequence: TGTGCCAGCAGGCCGGGCCAAGAGACCCAGTACTTC.

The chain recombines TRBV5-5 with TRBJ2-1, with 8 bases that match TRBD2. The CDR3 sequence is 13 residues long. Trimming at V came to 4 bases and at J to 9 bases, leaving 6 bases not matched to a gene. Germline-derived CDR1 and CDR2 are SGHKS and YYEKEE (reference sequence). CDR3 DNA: TGTGCCAGCAGCGCGGGGGGTAGTAGTGAGCAGTTCTTC. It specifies CASSAGGSSEQFF.

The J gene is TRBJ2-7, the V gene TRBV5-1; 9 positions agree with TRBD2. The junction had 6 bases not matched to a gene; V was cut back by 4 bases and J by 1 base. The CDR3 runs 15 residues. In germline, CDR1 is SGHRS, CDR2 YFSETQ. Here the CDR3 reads CASSIGLAGSYEQYF. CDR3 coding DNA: TGCGCCAGCAGCATCGGTCTAGCGGGATCCTACGAGCAGTACTTC.

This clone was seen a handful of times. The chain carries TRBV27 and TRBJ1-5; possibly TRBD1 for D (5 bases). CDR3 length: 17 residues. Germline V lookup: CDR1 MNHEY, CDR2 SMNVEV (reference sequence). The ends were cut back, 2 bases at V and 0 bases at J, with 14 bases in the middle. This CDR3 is CASSLIGGTDSNQPQHF. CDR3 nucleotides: TGTGCCAGCAGTTTAATTGGGGGGACGGATAGCAATCAGCCCCAGCATTTT.

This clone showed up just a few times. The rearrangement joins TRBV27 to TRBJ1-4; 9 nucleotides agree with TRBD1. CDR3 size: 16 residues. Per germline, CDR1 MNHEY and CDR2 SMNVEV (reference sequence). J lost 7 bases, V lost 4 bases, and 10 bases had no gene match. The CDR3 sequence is CASSSQIQGAGEKLFF. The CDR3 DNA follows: TGTGCCAGCAGTTCGCAGATACAGGGGGCGGGTGAAAAACTGTTTTTT.

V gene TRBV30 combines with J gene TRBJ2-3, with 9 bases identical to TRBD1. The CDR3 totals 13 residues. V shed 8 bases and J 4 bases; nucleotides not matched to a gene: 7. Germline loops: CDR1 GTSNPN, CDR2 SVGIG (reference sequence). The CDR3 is CARDRAGSDTQYF. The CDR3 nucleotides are TGTGCCAGGGACAGGGCTGGATCAGATACGCAGTATTTT.

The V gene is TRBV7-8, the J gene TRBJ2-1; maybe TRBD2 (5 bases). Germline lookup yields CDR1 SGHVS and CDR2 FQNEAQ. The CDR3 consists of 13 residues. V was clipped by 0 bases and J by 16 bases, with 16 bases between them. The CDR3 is CASSLASSESRFF. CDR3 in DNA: TGTGCCAGCAGCTTAGCAAGTAGCGAGTCGCGATTCTTC.

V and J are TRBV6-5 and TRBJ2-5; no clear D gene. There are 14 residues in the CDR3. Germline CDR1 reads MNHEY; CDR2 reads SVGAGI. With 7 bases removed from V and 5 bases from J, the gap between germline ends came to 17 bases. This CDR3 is CASNREVLMETQYF. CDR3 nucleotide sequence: TGTGCCAGCAATCGAGAAGTCTTAATGGAGACCCAGTACTTC.

CDR3 amino acids: CASSPTGGRGTDTQYF. The CDR3 DNA reads TGTGCCAGCAGCCCCACAGGGGGCAGAGGCACAGATACGCAGTATTTT. J is TRBJ2-3 and V is TRBV7-6; 9 bases agree with TRBD1. This CDR3 is 16 amino acids long. With V trimmed by 5 bases and J by 1 base, 7 bases remained unmatched. CDR1 is SGHVS, CDR2 FNYEAQ, per germline. Based on the CDR3 plus reference TRBV7-6 and TRBJ2-3, the full variable domain is GAGVSQSPRYKVTKRGQDVALRCDPISGHVSLYWYRQALGQGPEFLTYFNYEAQQDKSGLPNDRFSAERPEGSISTLTIQRTEQRDSAMYRCASSPTGGRGTDTQYFGPGTRLTVL.

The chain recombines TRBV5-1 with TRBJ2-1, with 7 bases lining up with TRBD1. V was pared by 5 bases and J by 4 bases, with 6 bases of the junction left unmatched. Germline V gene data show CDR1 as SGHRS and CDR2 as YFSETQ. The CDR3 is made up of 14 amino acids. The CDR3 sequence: CASRDPTGYNEQFF. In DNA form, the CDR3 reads TGCGCCAGCAGGGACCCGACAGGGTACAATGAGCAGTTCTTC.